This TCR beta chain came from a study of metastatic and nonmetastatic thyroid tumors. Across the study: Repertoire comparison spanned blood and tumor or nodule tissue of malignant and benign thyroid patients.

In this sample, this clone is medium-sized. Its antigen is undetermined. Study-wide results and limits: Versus benign nodules, malignant thyroid tumors reportedly had significantly higher TCR beta diversity, in blood and tumor.

V lost 4 bases and J 0 bases, leaving 4 bases between the germline ends. This CDR3 is built from 13 residues. CDR1 is WSHSY, CDR2 SAAADI, per germline. As originally analysed: Clinicopathological groups supplied CDR3 differences that were used to build a distant-metastasis classifier for papillary thyroid cancer. TCRdb used MiXCR to call clones anew from the PCR reads. TCRdb's processing, not the study's, gives the V and J calls here. The profile covers 9,000 to 15,000 clones, with approximately 35% appearing a single time and roughly an eighth taken by the ten largest. There were no patients who had received any treatment before thyroid surgery.

The clonotype was recovered from a female donor with papillary thyroid cancer or a benign thyroid nodule (not recorded which). Some clones in this sample may be carry-over from other donors' samples. Sequencing used tumor tissue. V usage is TRBV10-2 and J usage is TRBJ1-3; D call uncertain. The CDR3 sequence is CASSGYSGNTIYF. DNA of the CDR3: TGCGCCAGCAGTGGTTACTCTGGAAACACCATATATTTT.